The 21 T cell receptor beta chains in this list originate from one sample, sequenced in a study of blood T cell repertoires in COVID-19. Libraries were prepared by immunoSEQ multiplex PCR; TCRdb keeps only in-frame clonotypes and omits some of them. The data show 100,000 to 150,000 clones, roughly 80% seen once. Sample: peripheral blood. The receptors come from a woman aged 25-40 years who had recovered from COVID-19.

The rearrangement joins TRBV4-1 to TRBJ2-2; D is possibly TRBD1 (5 bases). Trimming cost V 1 base and J 6 bases, with 9 bases left between them. The CDR3 is 14 residues long. Germline V gene data show CDR1 as MGHRA and CDR2 as YSYEKL. CDR3 in amino acids: CASSQVSGPGELFF. As DNA, the CDR3 is TGCGCCAGCAGCCAAGTTTCAGGGCCCGGGGAGCTGTTTTTT.

The genes are TRBV5-4 and TRBJ2-3; 12 bases are a match to TRBD2. This CDR3 contains 15 residues. Germline CDR1 reads SGHNT; CDR2 reads YYREEE (reference sequence). The V gene end was trimmed by 9 bases and the J gene end by 5 bases; junction bases not matched to a gene: 10. In DNA, the CDR3 is TGTGCCATCCAGACTAGCGGGAGTATGGGAGATACGCAGTATTTT. The encoded protein is CAIQTSGSMGDTQYF. Complete variable domain (other parts from reference TRBV5-4 and TRBJ2-3): ETGVTQSPTHLIKTRGQQVTLRCSSQSGHNTVSWYQQALGQGPQFIFQYYREEENGRGNFPPRFSGLQFPNYSSELNVNALELDDSALYLCAIQTSGSMGDTQYFGPGTRLTVL.

J is TRBJ1-2 and V is TRBV15; a possible D gene is TRBD1 (6 bases). There are 21 residues in the CDR3. Trimming took 0 bases from V and 0 from J, leaving 26 bases between them. In germline, CDR1 is LNHNV, CDR2 YYDKDF (reference sequence). The CDR3 nucleotides read TGTGCCACCAGCAGAGATACAGCGGAGACCTGGGGGCTTCCGACTAACTATGGCTACACCTTC. This sequence encodes CATSRDTAETWGLPTNYGYTF.

The J gene is TRBJ1-5, the V gene TRBV6-1, with D possibly TRBD1 on 5 matching bases. The ends were cut back, 0 bases at V and 4 bases at J, with 13 bases in the middle. CDR1 is MNHNS, CDR2 SASEGT, per germline. The CDR3 extends over 16 amino acids. For the CDR3, the DNA is TGTGCCAGCAGTGAAGCGATGTCAGGGTGGAATCAGCCCCAGCATTTT. It is translated as CASSEAMSGWNQPQHF.

The chain links TRBV7-2 to TRBJ2-1, with 15 bases lining up with TRBD2. Trimming at V came to 5 bases and at J to 3 bases, leaving 8 bases not matched to a gene. The CDR3 length is 18 residues. The germline V gene has CDR1 SGHTA and CDR2 FQGNSA. CDR3 residues: CASSTRTSGRAFYNEQFF. The CDR3 region has the DNA TGTGCCAGCAGCACAAGGACTAGCGGGAGGGCGTTCTACAATGAGCAGTTCTTC.

This clone was seen once. The chain carries TRBV27 and TRBJ2-1; possibly TRBD2 for D (6 bases). The CDR3 consists of 15 residues. The germline V gene has CDR1 MNHEY and CDR2 SMNVEV (reference sequence). The germline V and J ends were trimmed by 6 bases and 1 base, with 13 bases remaining between them. CDR3 protein: CASSLGGQSYNEQFF. Written as DNA, the CDR3 is TGTGCCAGCAGCCTGGGGGGTCAATCCTACAATGAGCAGTTCTTC.

The rearrangement joins TRBV10-3 to TRBJ2-3; the match to TRBD1 covers 9 bases. The CDR3 length is 15 residues. Germline V gene data show CDR1 as ENHRY and CDR2 as SYGVKD. Trimming cost V 3 bases and J 4 bases; bases outside gene matches: 5. The CDR3 region has the DNA TGTGCCATCAGTGACGGCGGACAGGGGCCAGATACGCAGTATTTT. This encodes CAISDGGQGPDTQYF.

This sequence joins TRBV7-9 and TRBJ1-1; TRBD1 is a possible D gene (6 bases). The CDR3 length is 15 residues. CDR1 is SEHNR, CDR2 FQNEAQ, per germline (reference sequence). The V and J ends lost 4 bases and 2 bases respectively, with 14 bases between them. CDR3 residues: CASSWLGQRNTEAFF. As DNA, the CDR3 is TGTGCCAGCAGCTGGTTGGGACAAAGAAACACTGAAGCTTTCTTT.

The rearrangement uses TRBV7-3 and TRBJ2-3; 10 nucleotides match TRBD2. V lost 5 bases to trimming and J lost 0 bases; unmatched junction nucleotides: 2. Germline assignment: CDR1 SGHTA and CDR2 FQGTGA. CDR3 size: 15 residues. The CDR3: CASSLGLASTDTQYF. Written as DNA, the CDR3 is TGTGCCAGCAGCCTGGGACTAGCGAGCACAGATACGCAGTATTTT.

This clone was counted a single time. The chain carries TRBV7-9 and TRBJ1-6; no clear D gene. V lost 5 bases to trimming and J lost 5 bases, with 13 bases between them. Per the germline V gene, CDR1 is SEHNR and CDR2 is FQNEAQ (reference sequence). There are 15 residues in the CDR3. CDR3 in amino acids: CASSPPMADNSPLHF. CDR3 bases: TGTGCCAGCAGCCCGCCGATGGCGGATAATTCACCCCTCCACTTT.

J is TRBJ1-5 and V is TRBV10-3, with D uncertain. V lost 3 bases to trimming and J lost 0 bases, with 6 bases between them. This CDR3 is built from 14 residues. Germline assignment: CDR1 ENHRY and CDR2 SYGVKD. The CDR3 here is CAISEGSSNQPQHF. CDR3 sequence (DNA): TGTGCCATCAGTGAAGGGAGTAGCAATCAGCCCCAGCATTTT.

This clone showed up just once. This chain uses TRBV19 with TRBJ1-4, with 7 nucleotides matching TRBD1. V lost 1 base to trimming and J lost 8 bases; unmatched junction nucleotides: 13. The germline CDR1 and CDR2 sequences are LNHDA and SQIVND (reference sequence). This CDR3 spans 17 amino acids. The CDR3 reads CASSIVLWGQSGEKLFF. For the CDR3, the DNA is TGTGCCAGTAGTATAGTTTTGTGGGGACAGTCCGGAGAAAAACTGTTTTTT.

The chain is built from TRBV28 and TRBJ1-3, with D perhaps matching TRBD1 (6 bases). With 2 bases removed from V and 1 base from J, the gap between germline ends came to 9 bases. The V gene's germline CDR1 is MDHEN and CDR2 SYDVKM. This CDR3 has 15 amino acids. CDR3 nucleotide sequence: TGTGCCAGCAGTTTACCGAGGGGGTCTGGAAACACCATATATTTT. Translating gives CASSLPRGSGNTIYF. Filled out from reference TRBV28 and TRBJ1-3, the complete variable domain reads DVKVTQSSRYLVKRTGEKVFLECVQDMDHENMFWYRQDPGLGLRLIYFSYDVKMKEKGDIPEGYSVSREKKERFSLILESASTNQTSMYLCASSLPRGSGNTIYFGEGSWLTVV.

The chain carries TRBV9 and TRBJ2-5, with TRBD2 matching 13 bases. The CDR3 is made up of 15 amino acids. Germline CDR1 is SGDLS and CDR2 is YYNGEE. V lost 4 bases to trimming and J lost 4 bases; unmatched junction nucleotides: 4. The CDR3: CASSTGLAGSETQYF. In DNA, the CDR3 is TGTGCCAGCAGCACGGGACTAGCGGGATCAGAGACCCAGTACTTC. Together with reference TRBV9 and TRBJ2-5, the CDR3 gives the full variable domain: DSGVTQTPKHLITATGQRVTLRCSPRSGDLSVYWYQQSLDQGLQFLIQYYNGEERAKGNILERFSAQQFPDLHSELNLSSLELGDSALYFCASSTGLAGSETQYFGPGTRLLVL.

The chain links TRBV11-3 to TRBJ2-2; D perhaps matches TRBD2 (5 bases). The CDR3 runs 15 residues. The V gene lost 1 base and the J gene lost 4 bases, with 10 bases spanning the gap. Per the germline V gene, CDR1 is SGHNT and CDR2 is YENEEA. CDR3 loop: CASSLGQAGTGELFF. The CDR3 coding sequence is TGTGCCAGCAGCTTAGGGCAGGCGGGCACCGGGGAGCTGTTTTTT.

The chain has TRBV3-1 (or the pseudogene TRBV3-2) and TRBJ1-1; tentative D call: TRBD1 (6 bases). V lost 4 bases and J lost 7, with 16 bases in between. The CDR3 runs 14 residues. The germline V gene encodes CDR1 LGHDT and CDR2 YNNKEL (reference sequence). CDR3 protein: CASSLPDRGGEAFF. Written as DNA, the CDR3 is TGTGCCAGCAGCCTCCCGGACAGAGGGGGTGAAGCTTTCTTT.

V usage is TRBV7-2 and J usage is TRBJ1-3; D uncertain. The length of the CDR3 is 17 residues. Trimming shortened V by 3 bases and J by 4 bases, and 19 bases separated the two germline ends. The germline V gene encodes CDR1 SGHTA and CDR2 FQGNSA. CDR3 nucleotides: TGTGCCAGCAGCTTCCGTTCCCGAGCCCTCCCGGGAAACACCATATATTTT. The encoded protein is CASSFRSRALPGNTIYF.

The chain is built from TRBV7-2 and TRBJ1-3; D call uncertain. The V gene lost 5 bases and the J gene lost 0 bases, with 11 bases spanning the gap. The CDR3 totals 15 residues. Germline V gene data show CDR1 as SGHTA and CDR2 as FQGNSA. The DNA for the CDR3 is TGTGCCAGCAGCCTCTGGCGAGGCTCTGGAAACACCATATATTTT. Its translation: CASSLWRGSGNTIYF. The full variable domain, with the rest looked up from reference TRBV7-2 and TRBJ1-3, is GAGVSQSPSNKVTEKGKDVELRCDPISGHTALYWYRQSLGQGLEFLIYFQGNSAPDKSGLPSDRFSAERTGGSVSTLTIQRTQQEDSAVYLCASSLWRGSGNTIYFGEGSWLTVV.

The CDR3 loop is CASSLTQTGELFF. CDR3 nucleotide sequence: TGTGCCAGCAGCCTGACTCAGACCGGGGAGCTGTTTTTT. This chain links TRBV11-2 with TRBJ2-2; D is uncertain. Germline V CDR1 and CDR2: SGHAT, FQNNGV. The CDR3 is 13 amino acids. V shed 5 bases and J shed 5 bases, with 9 bases lying between them.

The chain combines TRBV12-3 or TRBV12-4 with TRBJ2-2; D not certain. The CDR3 runs to 13 residues. The V end lost 4 bases, the J end lost 1 base, and 4 bases lay between the germline ends. DNA of the CDR3: TGTGCCAGCAGTTACGGGAACACCGGGGAGCTGTTTTTT. Its protein product is CASSYGNTGELFF.

The chain recombines TRBV7-8 with TRBJ2-1; D perhaps matches TRBD2 (5 bases). V shed 5 bases and J shed 3 bases, with 14 bases lying between them. CDR1 is SGHVS, CDR2 FQNEAQ, per germline. The CDR3 runs 15 residues. The CDR3 protein is CASSRPTSIYNEQFF. The CDR3, as DNA: TGTGCCAGCAGCCGGCCAACTAGTATCTACAATGAGCAGTTCTTC.